The subject of this entry is one TCR beta chain. No antigen is known for it. The CDR3 spans 14 residues. After removal of 4 bases from V and 3 bases from J, the junction contained 6 bases not matched to a gene. Germline values: CDR1 SGHRS, CDR2 YFSETQ. The sample is drawn from a study of long-term antiretroviral therapy in people with HIV. The study, taken as a whole, reports: Diversity increased after ART yet remained lower than in transplant donor controls. Clones that expanded before ART (that is, prior to treatment) dominated the repertoire at all time points.

Run at survey level, the immunoSEQ assay was version v3.0. Clones were read by immunoSEQ multiplex PCR, and TCRdb kept only the in-frame ones, dropping some. This table has roughly 25,000 clones, around 83% appearing once. The chain is built from TRBV5-1 and TRBJ1-1, with 7 positions matching TRBD1. The sample consisted of unsorted PBMCs, taken 3 years after starting antiretroviral therapy. The clonotype originates from a man in his fifties or sixties with HIV. The CDR3, as DNA: TGCGCCAGCAGCCAGACAGGGTCGGACACTGAAGCTTTCTTT. It specifies CASSQTGSDTEAFF.